The rows below give T cell receptor beta chains drawn from one sample of a study of T cell changes during pregnancy in multiple sclerosis. Libraries were prepared by immunoSEQ multiplex PCR; TCRdb keeps only in-frame clonotypes and omits some of them. The data show some 31,000 clones, approximately 90% seen once. Material: CD8+ T cells from peripheral blood mononuclear cells, obtained before pregnancy. These receptors originate from a female donor with multiple sclerosis, enrolled in a pregnancy study. Each CDR3 is given without its conserved first and last residue. The D gene is left open where the match is weak.

d_call j_call v_call cdr3_aa
TRBD1 TRBJ2-7 TRBV7-9 ASSPGTGGTYEQY
TRBD1 TRBJ1-2 TRBV14 ASSALRAGGDKDYGYT
NA TRBJ2-1 TRBV11-3 ASSLGQEQF
NA TRBJ1-2 TRBV28 AIATGVYGYT
NA TRBJ1-3 TRBV5-5 ASSTGQVGSGNTIY
NA TRBJ2-3 TRBV28 ASTTSFTSELPTDTQY
TRBD1 TRBJ2-3 TRBV7-3 ASSPGQGFVYTQY
NA TRBJ2-7 TRBV4-3 ASSQFRSYEQY
TRBD1 TRBJ1-1 TRBV6-1 ASPGQVPEAF
TRBD1 TRBJ1-1 TRBV2 ATGQGRLTEAF
TRBD2 TRBJ2-1 TRBV27 ASRTSGTGNEQF
TRBD2 TRBJ2-2 TRBV7-6 ATSLGLAGTGELF
NA TRBJ2-7 TRBV18 ASSPMIGHPYEQY
NA TRBJ1-4 TRBV4-1 ASSHLPDEKLF
NA TRBJ1-2 TRBV7-5 VRSFRTKTHPGTVIGGYT
TRBD1 TRBJ2-1 TRBV7-8 ASSASGQVADEQF
NA TRBJ1-1 TRBV7-2 ASSLSYTEAF
TRBD2 TRBJ2-3 TRBV27 ASRSGTTLTDTQY
NA TRBJ1-2 TRBV29-1 SADLQDPLFDYT
NA TRBJ2-7 TRBV5-4 ASSLYLSSEQY
NA TRBJ2-1 TRBV9 ASSVFASSYNEQF
NA TRBJ1-2 TRBV29-1 SVETQAGYGYT
TRBD2 TRBJ2-1 TRBV19 ASSQTSGGASEQF
NA TRBJ2-1 TRBV7-9 ASSLAANSYNEQF
TRBD1 TRBJ2-2 TRBV5-1 ASSLTPYPGQGLAITGELF
NA TRBJ2-1 TRBV27 ASSLFGPGLNEQF
TRBD1 TRBJ2-7 TRBV2 ASRASTGTSYEQY
TRBD2 TRBJ2-1 TRBV27 ASSDGTSGAYNEQF
NA TRBJ1-5 TRBV27 ASSSPGRAQH
NA TRBJ1-2 TRBV9 ASTPYGFLT
TRBD1 TRBJ1-6 TRBV13 ASSLGTGVLGLH
TRBD1 TRBJ1-5 TRBV9 ASSPNPGQNQPQH
NA TRBJ1-5 TRBV27 ASSSTENSNQPQH
NA TRBJ1-1 TRBV5-5 ASSLGAGTEAF
NA TRBJ2-7 TRBV6-5 ASRGHQTAYEQY
NA TRBJ2-7 TRBV11-1 ASSPFGGTYEQY
NA TRBJ2-7 TRBV9 ASSVEGVPGVEQY
NA TRBJ1-5 TRBV4-1 ASSHGGAAQPQH
NA TRBJ2-2 TRBV4-1 ASSQRQGSNTGELF
TRBD2 TRBJ2-7 TRBV11-3 ASRKREGYEQY
NA TRBJ2-1 TRBV6-5 ASSYRDISYNEQF
NA TRBJ1-5 TRBV27 ASSYDSTNGQPQH
TRBD2 TRBJ2-1 TRBV27 ASSWTSFHEQF
NA TRBJ1-1 TRBV11-2 ASSLGYSIRNTEAF
NA TRBJ2-3 TRBV5-8 ASSLESNRWTDTQY
NA TRBJ1-5 TRBV10-3 AISESIGAGRYSNQPQH
NA TRBJ1-1 TRBV28 ASSQRTGKGAEAF
TRBD1 TRBJ2-1 TRBV9 ASKEGQGSYNEQF
NA TRBJ2-4 TRBV2 ASTGLGGKNIQY
TRBD2 TRBJ2-2 TRBV7-6 ASSYLADTGELF
TRBD1 TRBJ2-1 TRBV4-1 ASSLGLGQGGNEQF
TRBD1 TRBJ1-5 TRBV27 ASTGQGAEQPQH
TRBD2 TRBJ2-1 TRBV7-3 ASSWEGPYNEQF
NA TRBJ1-2 TRBV5-8 ASSIGTVGYT
NA TRBJ1-5 TRBV7-9 ASSFQGQPQH
TRBD2 TRBJ2-3 TRBV7-6 ASSATSGNVPDTQY
TRBD2 TRBJ2-1 TRBV19 ASSIQAGDYNEQF
NA TRBJ1-1 TRBV7-9 ASSSTGNTEAF